This T cell receptor beta chain was sequenced in a study of T cell responses to AZD1222 COVID-19 vaccine. Study-wide findings and caveats: Once two AZD1222 doses were given, Spike-specific TCR breadth and depth went up. White British donors predominated, females outnumbered males, and clonal diversity was possibly underestimated. Every sample of the repertoires postdated the peak T cell response. Spike-wide coverage was observed for vaccine-associated CD4 TCRs, with dominant responses at 160-218 and 743-854.

In regard to this clone: What it recognizes is unknown.

Produced via immunoSEQ multiplex PCR; TCRdb's table is partial and in-frame only. Among more than 85,000 clones, about nine tenths were seen once, and the ten largest hold under 10%. The TCR was taken from an adult in good health. The material sequenced was peripheral blood, taken on day 0 of AZD1222 vaccination.

CDR3 nucleotides: TGTGCCAGCAGCCTATCCGACAGGATCGGAAACACCATATATTTT. This sequence encodes CASSLSDRIGNTIYF. The chain joins TRBV7-8 to TRBJ1-3; possibly TRBD1 for D (6 bases). V lost 5 bases, J lost 4 bases, and 15 bases lay in between. Germline V gene data show CDR1 as SGHVS and CDR2 as FQNEAQ. The CDR3 contains 15 residues.